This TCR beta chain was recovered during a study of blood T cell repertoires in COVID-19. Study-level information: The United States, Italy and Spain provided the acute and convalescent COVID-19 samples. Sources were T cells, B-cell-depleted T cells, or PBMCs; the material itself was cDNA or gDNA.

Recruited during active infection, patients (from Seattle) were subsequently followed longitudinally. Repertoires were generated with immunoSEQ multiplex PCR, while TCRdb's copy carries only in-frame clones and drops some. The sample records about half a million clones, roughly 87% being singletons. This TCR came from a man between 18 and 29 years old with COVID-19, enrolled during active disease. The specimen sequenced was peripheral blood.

DNA for the CDR3: TGCGCCAGCAGTCGCCCGGGACAGGGGTCCTACGAGCAGTACTTC. This sequence encodes CASSRPGQGSYEQYF. This chain joins TRBV10-2 and TRBJ2-7; 10 bases fit TRBD1. V was pared by 5 bases and J by 1 base, with 5 bases of the junction left unmatched. Germline lookup yields CDR1 WSHSY and CDR2 SAAADI. This CDR3 has 15 amino acids.